A selection of T cell receptor beta chains follows, all from one sample in a study of breast tumors, draining lymph nodes, adjacent tissues. One entry per CDR3 protein, called by TCRdb with MiXCR from the multiplex PCR reads. Of 150,000 to 200,000 distinct CDR3 sequences in the sample, roughly a third were seen once. Sequencing input: axillary lymph node tissue. The receptor set was obtained from a female donor with breast cancer. Some clones in this sample may be carry-over from other donors' samples. CDR3s include the opening cysteine and the closing phenylalanine or tryptophan. D genes are given only for firm matches. Clone size is given for some rows only: seen once, a few or many times, or a class if the clone is expanded.

V gene,clone size,D gene,J gene,CDR3 protein,CDR3 DNA
TRBV20-1,.,.,TRBJ2-1,CSAYRYSEQFF,TGCAGTGCTTACAGATACAGTGAGCAGTTCTTC
TRBV6-5,few,.,TRBJ2-1,CASSHWAGSGLSGSDEQFF,TGTGCCAGCAGTCACTGGGCAGGCTCTGGACTATCGGGGAGCGATGAGCAGTTCTTC
TRBV28,many,.,TRBJ2-3,CASKDPLVADTQYF,TGTGCCAGCAAGGACCCGCTCGTGGCAGATACGCAGTATTTT
TRBV12-3/TRBV12-4,.,.,TRBJ2-1,CASKGGTPYNEQFF,TGTGCCAGCAAGGGCGGGACCCCCTACAATGAGCAGTTCTTC
TRBV20-1,once,.,TRBJ2-6,CSARTRRSGANVLTF,TGCAGTGCTAGAACTCGGCGCTCTGGGGCCAACGTCCTGACTTTC
TRBV18,many,TRBD2,TRBJ2-7,CASSPGGSSYEQYF,TGTGCCAGCAGCCCCGGCGGGAGCTCCTACGAGCAGTACTTC
TRBV19,few,.,TRBJ1-1,CASSTVPITEAFF,TGTGCCAGTAGTACCGTTCCGATCACCGAAGCTTTCTTT
TRBV12-5,many,.,TRBJ2-7,CASGLVQQRSSYEQYF,TGTGCTAGTGGTTTGGTACAACAGCGGAGCTCCTACGAGCAGTACTTC
TRBV7-3,many,.,TRBJ2-1,CASNPSRTRPSGNEQFF,TGTGCCAGCAACCCCTCCCGGACCCGTCCTTCGGGAAATGAGCAGTTCTTC
TRBV20-1,many,TRBD1,TRBJ2-6,CSARDRVSPGANVLTF,TGCAGTGCTAGGGACAGGGTGAGTCCCGGGGCCAACGTCCTGACTTTC
TRBV20-1,many,TRBD2,TRBJ2-5,CSARDLAGGLETQYF,TGCAGTGCTAGAGATCTAGCGGGGGGGCTCGAGACCCAGTACTTC
TRBV7-6,many,TRBD1,TRBJ2-1,CASSLVRGHGSYNEQFF,TGTGCCAGCAGCTTAGTAAGGGGGCACGGTAGCTACAATGAGCAGTTCTTC
TRBV7-8,once,TRBD1,TRBJ1-5,CASSTSDRDGTQHF,TGTGCCAGCAGCACCAGTGACAGGGATGGGACCCAGCATTTT
TRBV25-1,.,TRBD1,TRBJ2-1,CASSERTGGSSSYNEQFF,TGTGCCAGCAGTGAACGGACAGGGGGGTCGAGCTCCTACAATGAGCAGTTCTTC
TRBV7-7,many,TRBD2,TRBJ2-2,CASSLAGGQTNTGELFF,TGTGCTAGCAGCTTAGCGGGGGGACAAACGAACACCGGGGAGCTGTTTTTT
TRBV29-1,.,.,TRBJ1-2,CSVDGRGAGYGYAF,TGCAGCGTTGATGGTAGGGGGGCTGGCTATGGCTACGCCTTC
TRBV25-1,.,TRBD1,TRBJ1-6,CASRGTGLGSPLHF,TGTGCCAGCAGAGGGACAGGGCTCGGTTCACCCCTCCACTTT
TRBV2,few,.,TRBJ2-3,CASSQGGASTDTQYF,TGTGCCAGCAGCCAAGGGGGGGCTAGCACAGATACGCAGTATTTT
TRBV7-9,many,TRBD2,TRBJ2-7,CASSKGRGVVSYEQYF,TGTGCCAGCAGCAAAGGTCGGGGGGTTGTCTCCTACGAGCAGTACTTC
TRBV20-1,many,.,TRBJ2-7,CSVSPPLGEQYF,TGCAGTGTCAGCCCTCCCCTCGGAGAGCAGTACTTC
TRBV7-2,.,.,TRBJ1-6,CASTNYRDARPDSPLHF,TGTGCCAGCACCAACTACCGGGACGCCAGGCCCGATTCACCCCTCCACTTT
TRBV7-9,.,TRBD1,TRBJ2-3,CASSVDRDTDTQYF,TGTGCCAGCAGCGTTGACAGGGACACAGATACGCAGTATTTT
TRBV3-1,.,.,TRBJ2-5,CAIRAAGETQYF,TGTGCCATCAGAGCTGCCGGGGAGACCCAGTACTTC
TRBV3-1,many,TRBD1,TRBJ1-5,CASSQRTGQPQHF,TGTGCCAGCAGCCAAAGGACAGGTCAGCCCCAGCATTTT
TRBV5-1,many,.,TRBJ1-4,CASSPTRQTPNEKLFF,TGCGCCAGCAGCCCTACTAGACAGACCCCTAATGAAAAACTGTTTTTT
TRBV7-9,.,TRBD1,TRBJ1-2,CASSSYRGNYGCTF,TGTGCCAGCAGCTCGTACAGGGGCAACTATGGCTGCACCTTC
TRBV5-1,many,TRBD1,TRBJ2-5,CASSLGQGTLETQYF,TGCGCCAGCAGCTTGGGACAGGGGACGTTGGAGACCCAGTACTTC
TRBV12-3/TRBV12-4,many,.,TRBJ1-4,CASSFSGDSEKLFF,TGTGCCAGCAGTTTTTCAGGGGATAGTGAAAAACTGTTTTTT
TRBV4-1,.,.,TRBJ1-1,CASSQLIVNTEAFF,TGCGCCAGCAGCCAGCTCATTGTGAACACTGAAGCTTTCTTT
TRBV27,many,.,TRBJ2-2,CASSFVRRGELFF,TGTGCCAGCAGTTTTGTCCGGCGCGGGGAGCTGTTTTTT
TRBV20-1,many,TRBD1,TRBJ2-7,CSGTGGHEQYF,TGCAGTGGAACAGGGGGCCACGAGCAGTACTTC
TRBV12-3/TRBV12-4,many,TRBD1,TRBJ1-3,CASSLDPRDSSIVFGNTIYF,TGTGCCAGCAGTTTGGATCCCCGGGACAGTTCTATTGTCTTTGGAAACACCATATATTTT
TRBV6-6,few,TRBD2,TRBJ2-1,CASSHAGTSGSMHNEQFF,TGTGCCAGCAGTCACGCTGGGACTAGCGGGAGTATGCACAATGAGCAGTTCTTC
TRBV2,many,.,TRBJ2-2,CASSLDRPSNTGELFF,TGTGCCAGCAGTTTAGACAGGCCGTCCAACACCGGGGAGCTGTTTTTT
TRBV12-3/TRBV12-4,many,.,TRBJ1-6,CASTPQGRANSPLHF,TGTGCCAGCACTCCACAGGGACGGGCAAATTCACCCCTCCACTTT
TRBV5-4,.,.,TRBJ1-4,CASSLEGQGGTNEKLFF,TGTGCCAGCAGTTTGGAGGGGCAGGGAGGAACTAATGAAAAACTGTTTTTT
TRBV6-2/TRBV6-3,.,TRBD2,TRBJ2-4,CASSGLGLAGASTKNIQYF,TGTGCCAGCAGTGGACTGGGACTAGCGGGAGCCTCTACCAAAAACATTCAGTACTTC
TRBV9,.,TRBD2,TRBJ2-3,CASSVGVGPSGSDEQYF,TGTGCCAGCAGCGTAGGAGTGGGGCCTAGCGGGAGCGATGAGCAGTATTTT
TRBV11-3,.,.,TRBJ2-1,CAGSSDTVTEQFF,TGTGCCGGCAGCTCGGACACCGTCACTGAGCAGTTCTTC
TRBV13,once,TRBD1,TRBJ2-6,CASSGLSTGIGANVLTF,TGTGCCAGCAGCGGACTTTCGACAGGGATTGGGGCCAACGTCCTGACTTTC
TRBV28,few,TRBD2,TRBJ2-7,CASRRTSGSYEQYF,TGTGCCAGCAGAAGGACTAGCGGGAGCTACGAGCAGTACTTC
TRBV7-8,few,.,TRBJ1-1,CASSQKRVFTEAFF,TGTGCCAGCAGCCAAAAAAGGGTATTCACTGAAGCTTTCTTT
TRBV28,.,TRBD1,TRBJ2-6,CASSRPGTGFKANVLTF,TGTGCCAGCAGTCGTCCCGGGACAGGGTTTAAGGCCAACGTCCTGACTTTC